A selection of T cell receptor beta chains follows, all from one sample in a study of T cells after yellow fever vaccination. TCRdb re-called the 5' RACE reads through MiXCR, storing one row per CDR3 protein. This sample has under 300,000 distinct CDR3 sequences, with approximately 6.3% found just once. The material sequenced was CD4+ T cells sorted from PBMCs, taken on the day of the yellow fever booster vaccination. These receptors originate from a man aged 25 to 40 who received the YFV17D yellow fever vaccine. CDR3s include the opening cysteine and the closing phenylalanine or tryptophan. Each record gives: clone size, V gene, D gene, J gene, CDR3 length, CDR3 DNA, CDR3 protein. A D gene is named only where the DNA matches it firmly. Clone size is given for some rows only: seen once, a few or many times, or a class if the clone is expanded.

size: NA
V: TRBV7-2
D: NA
J: TRBJ2-1
length: 14
DNA: TGTGCCAGCAGCTTCCCAAGTAACTACAATGAGCAGTTCTTC
CDR3: CASSFPSNYNEQFF

size: few
V: TRBV12-3/TRBV12-4
D: TRBD1
J: TRBJ2-7
length: 14
DNA: TGTGCCAGCAGCCGGACAGGAGTTTACTACGAGCAGTACTTC
CDR3: CASSRTGVYYEQYF

size: NA
V: TRBV7-8
D: NA
J: TRBJ2-3
length: 16
DNA: TGTGCCAGCAGCAGAAACAGGGGAGGGAGCACAGATACGCAGTATTTT
CDR3: CASSRNRGGSTDTQYF

size: many
V: TRBV12-3/TRBV12-4
D: NA
J: TRBJ1-5
length: 15
DNA: TGTGCCAGCAGTTTACGGACAGATAGCAATCAGCCCCAGCATTTT
CDR3: CASSLRTDSNQPQHF

size: once
V: TRBV6-5
D: NA
J: TRBJ2-2
length: 17
DNA: TGTGCCAGCAGTTACCGCCGACTAACGCAAAGCACCGGGGAGCTGTTTTTT
CDR3: CASSYRRLTQSTGELFF

size: few
V: TRBV12-3/TRBV12-4
D: TRBD1
J: TRBJ1-4
length: 15
DNA: TGTGCCAGCAGTGCGGACAGGGGCTTTTTCGAAAAACTGTTTTTT
CDR3: CASSADRGFFEKLFF

size: few
V: TRBV7-9
D: TRBD1
J: TRBJ1-5
length: 14
DNA: TGTGCCAGCAGCCCCACAGGGGTTCAGCAGCCCCAGCATTTT
CDR3: CASSPTGVQQPQHF

size: many
V: TRBV10-3
D: NA
J: TRBJ2-1
length: 13
DNA: TGTGCCATCAGTGTTGAGACCTACAATGAGCAGTTCTTC
CDR3: CAISVETYNEQFF

size: NA
V: TRBV18
D: TRBD1
J: TRBJ2-2
length: 16
DNA: TGTGCCAGCTCGTCGGGGGACAGGGCATACACCGGGGAGCTGTTTTTT
CDR3: CASSSGDRAYTGELFF

size: few
V: TRBV12-3/TRBV12-4
D: TRBD2
J: TRBJ2-2
length: 15
DNA: TGTGCCAGCAGTTTCGGGGGAGGGTACACCGGGGAGCTGTTTTTT
CDR3: CASSFGGGYTGELFF

size: NA
V: TRBV6-5
D: NA
J: TRBJ1-6
length: 15
DNA: TGTGCCAGCAGTTACTTAAGGGGTATGGATTCACCCCTCCACTTT
CDR3: CASSYLRGMDSPLHF

size: many
V: TRBV28
D: NA
J: TRBJ2-1
length: 11
DNA: TGTGCCAGCGACCCTTACAATGAGCAGTTCTTC
CDR3: CASDPYNEQFF

size: few
V: TRBV7-3
D: NA
J: TRBJ2-3
length: 15
DNA: TGTGCCAGCAGCCCCAGGGTCTCTAGCACAGATACGCAGTATTTT
CDR3: CASSPRVSSTDTQYF